Listed below are T cell receptor beta chains from one sample, sequenced in a study of identical twins. Via MiXCR, TCRdb re-called the 5' RACE reads, giving one row per CDR3 protein. The sample consists of roughly 720,000 distinct CDR3 sequences, around a sixth of them appearing once. The data also belong to a second study, concerning T cells expressing NK-cell markers.

Sequencing used PBMCs. The receptors shown here come from a woman younger than 30 in good health. CDR3s leave out the opening cysteine and the closing phenylalanine or tryptophan. Fields, in order: V gene, J gene, CDR3 protein.

>TRBV18|TRBJ2-5
ASSPSQGSYHETQY
>TRBV5-1|TRBJ2-1
ASGPGATAYNEQF
>TRBV7-2|TRBJ2-7
ASSFRESSYEQY
>TRBV7-2|TRBJ2-3
ASSSRPLAGGADTQY
>TRBV7-9|TRBJ2-1
ASSVSGGYNEQF
>TRBV6-5|TRBJ2-1
ASSYQRPYNEQF
>TRBV20-1|TRBJ2-1
SAAGTSGRSDEQF
>TRBV15|TRBJ2-7
ATSRGQGGEQY
>TRBV11-1|TRBJ2-6
ASSNIKAARSGANVLT
>TRBV29-1|TRBJ2-3
SVTSGHLITDTQY
>TRBV12-3/TRBV12-4|TRBJ2-1
ARSYPGKGGNEQF
>TRBV7-2|TRBJ1-6
ASRSGQAHNSPLH
>TRBV5-1|TRBJ2-1
ASSADRQGFGSIEQF
>TRBV5-1|TRBJ2-3
ASSLAQGRSTDTQY
>TRBV10-3|TRBJ2-7
ARYSGTTPIYEQY
>TRBV5-1|TRBJ1-5
ASSLGTGDINQPQH
>TRBV28|TRBJ2-2
ASCRYTGELF
>TRBV20-1|TRBJ2-1
SATLPGGGYEQF
>TRBV20-1|TRBJ2-1
SASRLGGVPSYNEQF
>TRBV7-6|TRBJ2-1
ASSFADSQYNEQF
>TRBV20-1|TRBJ2-2
SARDPPTGELF
>TRBV5-1|TRBJ1-1
ASSARQDTEAF
>TRBV5-1|TRBJ2-5
ASSPGQGDQETQY
>TRBV3-1|TRBJ2-1
ASSQEGLAGGSYNEQF
>TRBV6-1|TRBJ2-4
ASNICERSNIQY
>TRBV2|TRBJ2-7
ASLPGTSGGNEQY
>TRBV12-3/TRBV12-4|TRBJ2-3
ASSSLGPDTQY
>TRBV29-1|TRBJ2-7
SVPGQGWEQY
>TRBV18|TRBJ2-1
ASSPVGGIYNEQF
>TRBV18|TRBJ2-7
ASSPAGPNAYEQY
>TRBV7-9|TRBJ2-4
ASSPTIGQIQY